Listed below are T cell receptor beta chains from one sample, sequenced in a study of blood T cell repertoires in COVID-19. The method was immunoSEQ multiplex PCR; TCRdb's version includes in-frame clones alone and lacks a portion of them. Of 100,000 to 150,000 clones detected, around 85% appear once; the ten largest clones hold 3.2%. The sequencing input was peripheral blood. These receptors all come from a woman older than 75 with COVID-19, enrolled during active disease. Both conserved end residues are trimmed from each CDR3. Clone sizes are given selectively: once, few, many, or a class where the clone is expanded.

J gene | clone size | V gene | CDR3 protein
TRBJ1-1 | . | TRBV9 | ASTGTGGTEAF
TRBJ1-4 | . | TRBV7-8 | ASSRTGPINEKLF
TRBJ1-2 | . | TRBV12-3/TRBV12-4 | ASATGGGYGYT
TRBJ2-7 | . | TRBV5-8 | ASSFPGDEQY
TRBJ1-6 | . | TRBV4-3 | ASSRGATDSPLH
TRBJ1-2 | . | TRBV29-1 | SVEDLSGGYT
TRBJ1-2 | . | TRBV28 | ASSLMETGAYGYT
TRBJ1-5 | . | TRBV23-1 | ASTGISGGLHQPQH
TRBJ2-7 | few | TRBV11-1 | ASSPNEFYEQY
TRBJ1-1 | . | TRBV9 | ASSVLPTGGIFTEAF
TRBJ1-2 | . | TRBV19 | ASSIVGGNYGYT
TRBJ2-2 | . | TRBV25-1 | ASSDSRGTGELF
TRBJ2-5 | once | TRBV6-2/TRBV6-3 | ASSSRGRQETQY
TRBJ1-2 | . | TRBV6-5 | ATKTGTLYGYT
TRBJ2-3 | . | TRBV5-6 | ASSLVTDTQY
TRBJ1-6 | . | TRBV11-2 | ASSSGTGRRWDSPLH
TRBJ2-5 | few | TRBV7-3 | ASSETGTGRGETQY
TRBJ2-3 | . | TRBV6-1 | ASREAGALRDTQY
TRBJ1-2 | . | TRBV5-1 | ASSETGDGYT
TRBJ2-1 | . | TRBV24-1 | ATSGGSSYNEQF
TRBJ2-7 | once | TRBV21-1 | ASSRGQGPPREQY
TRBJ2-7 | . | TRBV9 | ASSRRGERGEQY
TRBJ1-5 | . | TRBV7-9 | ASSSDRGPYQPQH
TRBJ2-1 | . | TRBV7-2 | ASSPGLAANNEQF
TRBJ1-5 | . | TRBV28 | ASSLNRGAGNQPQH
TRBJ2-5 | . | TRBV25-1 | ASKGRVGETQY
TRBJ2-1 | . | TRBV9 | ASSSAAGGLALNEQF
TRBJ2-1 | . | TRBV11-3 | ASSLAHNEQF
TRBJ1-2 | . | TRBV4-3 | ASSQESGSYGYT
TRBJ1-2 | . | TRBV5-8 | ASSLVAANYGYT
TRBJ2-7 | . | TRBV5-4 | ASSVSGQGYYEQY
TRBJ2-7 | few | TRBV3-1/TRBV3-2 | ASTQTGGAYEQY
TRBJ2-7 | once | TRBV6-5 | ASSSGSGFGYEQY
TRBJ2-1 | . | TRBV7-3 | ASSLRGSYNEQF
TRBJ2-2 | . | TRBV19 | ASQNRGSGITGELF
TRBJ1-1 | . | TRBV7-6 | ASSLGGTGGTEAF